The entry that follows covers one T cell receptor (beta chain) sequence. The data stem from a study of technical replicates of blood from a few donors. Data came from immunoSEQ multiplex PCR; TCRdb stores just in-frame clones and leaves some out. Seen here are 50,000 to 65,000 clones, nearly 95% observed once, and the top ten hold about 4.5%. The V end was cut by 7 bases, the J end by 7 bases, with 17 bases between. The CDR3 loop spans 14 amino acids. Germline values: CDR1 MNHNY, CDR2 SVGAGI (reference sequence). The sequenced sample was PBMCs. J is TRBJ2-1 and V is TRBV6-6; D is unclear. This sequence originates from a human donor in good health. Some clones in this sample may be carry-over from other donors' samples. CDR3 bases: TGTGCCAGCACTCATGTAGGAGAGGTGAATGAGCAGTTCTTC. Its translation is CASTHVGEVNEQFF.